This entry lists 5 T cell receptor beta chains sequenced from one sample in a study of CD8 T cells in Susac syndrome. The RNA, about 0.45 to 1 ug, was put through reverse transcription using random hexamers. Each CDR3 protein gets one entry after TCRdb re-called the immunoSEQ multiplex PCR reads with MiXCR. The sample has a few hundred thousand distinct CDR3 sequences, 94% seen once. The sequenced material came from CD4+ T cells from PBMCs. The receptors here all came from a human donor with Susac syndrome.

This chain uses TRBV24-1 with TRBJ2-7, with 11 bases fitting TRBD2. Trimming removed 5 bases from V and 2 bases from J; junction bases left unmatched: 10. CDR3 length equals 17 residues. Germline-derived CDR1 and CDR2 are KGHDR and SFDVKD. CDR3 bases: TGTGCCACCAGTGGCACCACGACTAGCGGGGCCGCCTACGAGCAGTACTTC. Protein product: CATSGTTTSGAAYEQYF.

As DNA, the CDR3 is TGTGCCAGCAGCCTCGGGGTCGGGGCCAACGTCCTGACTTTC. Encoded protein: CASSLGVGANVLTF. The chain joins TRBV7-9 to TRBJ2-6; TRBD2 is a possible D gene (5 bases). The CDR3 covers 14 residues. Trimming cost V 5 bases and J 4 bases, with 9 bases left between them. Germline V gene sequence: CDR1 SEHNR, CDR2 FQNEAQ (reference sequence).

The J gene is TRBJ1-6, the V gene TRBV5-6; 7 bases match TRBD1. There are 14 residues in the CDR3. With 1 base clipped from V and 9 bases from J, the junction kept 4 bases outside the gene matches. Germline CDR1 and CDR2: SGHDT and YYEEEE. The chain's CDR3 is CASSLRGPSSPLHF. Here the CDR3 DNA reads TGTGCCAGCAGCTTGAGGGGGCCCAGTTCACCCCTCCACTTT.

The rearrangement links TRBV19 to TRBJ1-1; tentatively, D is TRBD1 (5 bases). Trimming took off 8 bases at V and 1 base at J, with 14 bases between the two ends. Germline assignment: CDR1 LNHDA and CDR2 SQIVND (reference sequence). The CDR3 loop spans 14 amino acids. CDR3 in DNA: TGTGCCAGTCAAGCGGGGGAGGAGAACACTGAAGCTTTCTTT. This gives the protein CASQAGEENTEAFF.

The CDR3 here is CASSLPAGQGMNEQFF. The CDR3 nucleotides read TGTGCCAGCAGCTTACCCGCGGGACAGGGGATGAATGAGCAGTTCTTC. The rearrangement links TRBV5-4 to TRBJ2-1, with 10 bases identical to TRBD1. V trimming: 2 bases; J trimming: 7 bases; junction bases outside the gene matches: 9. The CDR3 spans 16 residues. CDR1 is SGHNT, CDR2 YYREEE, per germline (reference sequence).